A selection of T cell receptor beta chains follows, all from one sample in a study of blood T cell repertoires in COVID-19. Some clones are missing from TCRdb's copy, which holds only in-frame ones; the method was immunoSEQ multiplex PCR. Seen here are about 190,000 clones, about 88% observed once, and the top ten hold about 26%. The sample taken for sequencing was PBMCs or T cells enriched from blood (not recorded which). The receptors here all came from a woman aged 40 to 50 in a cohort exposed to, infected with or recovered from COVID-19 (not recorded which). The CDR3 runs from the conserved cysteine through the conserved F or W. The D gene is left open where the match is weak. Some rows have no size entry. The others give once, few or many, or a class for an expanded clone.

TRBV9	TRBJ2-2	TRBD1	NA	TGTGCCAGCAGCGTGGACTTAAGGAGACAGGGTCCCACCGGGGAGCTGTTTTTT	CASSVDLRRQGPTGELFF
TRBV6-5	TRBJ2-3	NA	NA	TGTGCCAGCACCGACCAGTCGGGAACAGATACGCAGTATTTT	CASTDQSGTDTQYF
TRBV13	TRBJ1-1	NA	once	TGTGCCAGCCTGGGGAGAAACACTGAAGCTTTCTTT	CASLGRNTEAFF
TRBV19	TRBJ2-1	TRBD2	NA	TGTGCCAGTAGTGTACTCCCTGGCGGGACTAGCACCTACAATGAGCAGTTCTTC	CASSVLPGGTSTYNEQFF
TRBV18	TRBJ2-5	TRBD2	NA	TGTGCCAGCTCACCTGAGACGGGGGGGAGGCAAGAGACCCAGTACTTC	CASSPETGGRQETQYF
TRBV2	TRBJ1-1	TRBD1	NA	TGTGCCAGGCTGACAGGGACTCTGAACACTGAAGCTTTCTTT	CARLTGTLNTEAFF
TRBV27	TRBJ1-2	TRBD1	NA	TGTGCCAGCAGTTGGGCCGGGACAGGGGGTAACGGCTACACCTTC	CASSWAGTGGNGYTF
TRBV27	TRBJ1-1	TRBD1	NA	TGTGCCAGCAGACCGGGACAGGGGGCATTATATCCCAGCACTGAAGCTTTCTTT	CASRPGQGALYPSTEAFF
TRBV4-1	TRBJ1-3	TRBD1	NA	TGCGCCAGCAGCCAGGTATCGGACAGGGTGGGTGGAAACACCATATATTTT	CASSQVSDRVGGNTIYF
TRBV13	TRBJ1-2	TRBD1	few	TGTGCCAGCAGCTCGGGACAGGGATACTATGGCTACACCTTC	CASSSGQGYYGYTF
TRBV27	TRBJ1-2	NA	NA	TGTGCCAGCAGTCGAGGGGGTTTCCTGGGAGGCTACACCTTC	CASSRGGFLGGYTF
TRBV9	TRBJ2-5	TRBD1	NA	TGTGCCAGCAGCGAAACAGGGGGCCAAGAGACCCAGTACTTC	CASSETGGQETQYF
TRBV5-1	TRBJ2-7	TRBD1	once	TGCGCCAGCAGCTCTGACAGGGACCACGAGCAGTACTTC	CASSSDRDHEQYF
TRBV11-2	TRBJ1-1	TRBD1	NA	TGTGCCAGCAGCCCGACAAGGGACAGGGGGCTTTTGAACACTGAAGCTTTCTTT	CASSPTRDRGLLNTEAFF
TRBV7-2	TRBJ2-3	TRBD2	NA	TGTGCCAGCAGCTTCATAGCGGGGGGGCGAGGAGATACGCAGTATTTT	CASSFIAGGRGDTQYF
TRBV19	TRBJ2-1	TRBD2	once	TGTGCCAGTAGTATAGATAGTGGGCTAGCGGATAGAAATGAGCAGTTCTTC	CASSIDSGLADRNEQFF
TRBV11-3	TRBJ2-6	TRBD1	NA	TGTGCCAGCAGCTTTTCCGGGACAGGGGATTACGGGGCCAACGTCCTGACTTTC	CASSFSGTGDYGANVLTF
TRBV15	TRBJ1-4	TRBD1	NA	TGTGCCACCAGCACCGACAGGGAAGAGGAAAAACTGTTTTTT	CATSTDREEEKLFF
TRBV19	TRBJ1-5	TRBD1	NA	TGTGCCAGTACCCCGGGACAGGGGGCCCAGCCCCAGCATTTT	CASTPGQGAQPQHF
TRBV4-3	TRBJ1-1	NA	few	TGCGCCAGCAGCCAGAATGGCCCAGGAGAAGCTTTCTTT	CASSQNGPGEAFF
TRBV4-1	TRBJ1-2	NA	NA	TGCGCCAGCAGCCAGATTACAGTGAACTATGGCTACACCTTC	CASSQITVNYGYTF
TRBV29-1	TRBJ2-3	NA	NA	TGCAGCGTTTCGGTAGCAGCGTACACAGATACGCAGTATTTT	CSVSVAAYTDTQYF
TRBV5-6	TRBJ1-4	NA	once	TGTGCCAGCAGCTTGGTACTGAGCGAAAAACTGTTTTTT	CASSLVLSEKLFF
TRBV5-1	TRBJ2-7	TRBD1	NA	TGCGCCACCAGTCGGGGGGACAGGGGCGCCTACGAGCAGTACTTC	CATSRGDRGAYEQYF
TRBV7-9	TRBJ2-5	NA	NA	TGTGCCAGCAGCTTAGCGGCCAGGATACAAGAGACCCAGTACTTC	CASSLAARIQETQYF
TRBV24-1	TRBJ2-1	TRBD1	NA	TGTGCCACCAGTGGAGGAGACAGGGTTGGAGAGCAGTTCTTC	CATSGGDRVGEQFF
TRBV19	TRBJ2-2	NA	NA	TGTGCCAGTAGTATACACAGGGTCGGCACCGGGGAGCTGTTTTTT	CASSIHRVGTGELFF
TRBV12-3/TRBV12-4	TRBJ1-1	TRBD1	NA	TGTGCCAGCAGTCGCAGGGGGTGGACTGAAGCTTTCTTT	CASSRRGWTEAFF
TRBV4-3	TRBJ1-4	NA	NA	TGCGCCAGCAGCCAAGATCTGACGGCGGGGGAAAAACTGTTTTTT	CASSQDLTAGEKLFF
TRBV5-1	TRBJ1-1	TRBD1	NA	TGCGCCAGCAGCCAGGGGACAGGAGGGAGTCACGCTTTCTTT	CASSQGTGGSHAFF
TRBV11-2	TRBJ2-3	TRBD2	NA	TGTGCCAGCAGCCTACGACTAGCGGGACACACAGATACGCAGTATTTT	CASSLRLAGHTDTQYF
TRBV27	TRBJ2-5	TRBD1	NA	TGTGCCACCTCCCCCGGGACAGGGCCCGGGGAGACCCAGTACTTC	CATSPGTGPGETQYF
TRBV29-1	TRBJ2-3	NA	NA	TGCAGCGTTGAAGAGCCCGGGGTGGCCCCAGATACGCAGTATTTT	CSVEEPGVAPDTQYF
TRBV4-1	TRBJ1-2	NA	NA	TGCGCCAGCAGCCAAGGAGACATCTATGGCTACACCTTC	CASSQGDIYGYTF
TRBV19	TRBJ1-1	TRBD1	NA	TGTGCCAGTAGTATAGATATCCTAACAGGGGGCGACGGGACTGAAGCTTTCTTT	CASSIDILTGGDGTEAFF
TRBV6-5	TRBJ1-2	NA	NA	TGTGCCAGCAGTTACTCGGAGTCTAGTGGCTACACCTTC	CASSYSESSGYTF
TRBV3-1/TRBV3-2	TRBJ2-7	NA	NA	TGTGCCAGCAGCCAAGGCGGGCCCCCCTACGAGCAGTACTTC	CASSQGGPPYEQYF
TRBV7-6	TRBJ2-7	NA	NA	TGTGCCAGCAGCTTAGCGACCCCGGGGGAGGTATCCTACGAGCAGTACTTC	CASSLATPGEVSYEQYF
TRBV6-5	TRBJ2-1	NA	medium-sized	TGTGCCAGCAGTTACGAAGACGGGGGATACAATGAGCAGTTCTTC	CASSYEDGGYNEQFF
TRBV30	TRBJ1-1	NA	NA	TGTGCCTGGAGTGCAGAGAACACTGAAGCTTTCTTT	CAWSAENTEAFF
TRBV7-9	TRBJ2-1	NA	many	TGTGCCAGCAGCCCAACAGGGACCGCCGGGACCGACGGTGGTGAGCAGTTCTTC	CASSPTGTAGTDGGEQFF
TRBV4-2	TRBJ2-2	TRBD2	NA	TGTGCCAGCAGCCGTTACCTGACGGGGGGAGACACCGGGGAGCTGTTTTTT	CASSRYLTGGDTGELFF
TRBV4-3	TRBJ2-1	TRBD2	NA	TGCGCCAGCAGCCCCTATTGGGCGGGAGGGTCCTACAATGAGCAGTTCTTC	CASSPYWAGGSYNEQFF
TRBV27	TRBJ2-5	TRBD1	few	TGTGCCAGCGGTTACAGGGGAGAGACCCAGTACTTC	CASGYRGETQYF
TRBV2	TRBJ2-2	TRBD1	NA	TGTGCCAGCACCACGACAGGGGTGGGCACCGGGGAGCTGTTTTTT	CASTTTGVGTGELFF
TRBV19	TRBJ1-1	TRBD1	NA	TGTGCCAGTAGGATAACAGGGGAGTCCGAAATGAACACTGAAGCTTTCTTT	CASRITGESEMNTEAFF
TRBV27	TRBJ1-1	NA	NA	TGTGCCAGCAACCTTTTCGGGACACTAAAGGGGGATGAAGCTTTCTTT	CASNLFGTLKGDEAFF
TRBV7-9	TRBJ1-1	NA	NA	TGTGCCAGCAGCTTTTTCAGAGGTGTTGCTTTCTTT	CASSFFRGVAFF
TRBV6-5	TRBJ2-1	NA	NA	TGTGCCAGCAGCTGGAGGGGAGAGCAGTTCTTC	CASSWRGEQFF
TRBV9	TRBJ1-1	NA	NA	TGTGCCAGCAGCGGGAGGGAGCCGCTGAACACTGAAGCTTTCTTT	CASSGREPLNTEAFF
TRBV9	TRBJ2-7	TRBD2	NA	TGTGCCAGCAGCCCTAGTAGCGGGAGGATACCCTACGAGCAGTACTTC	CASSPSSGRIPYEQYF
TRBV25-1	TRBJ2-3	TRBD2	NA	TGTGCCAGCAGGGATAGCGGGAGGTACACAGATACGCAGTATTTT	CASRDSGRYTDTQYF
TRBV3-1/TRBV3-2	TRBJ2-3	TRBD2	NA	TGTGCCAGCAGCCAAGATCGAGTGCGGGGGGGCACAGATACGCAGTATTTT	CASSQDRVRGGTDTQYF
TRBV5-1	TRBJ2-1	TRBD2	NA	TGCGCCAGCAGCTTACAGCGGGGGGGCTCGGGCAATGAGCAGTTCTTC	CASSLQRGGSGNEQFF
TRBV7-9	TRBJ2-3	NA	NA	TGTGCCAGCAGCTTATCAGGGTCAGCCACAGATACGCAGTATTTT	CASSLSGSATDTQYF
TRBV23-1	TRBJ1-1	TRBD1	NA	TGCGCCAGCAGTCAATCCAGAGACCCTGGACAGGCCATGAACACTGAAGCTTTCTTT	CASSQSRDPGQAMNTEAFF
TRBV4-1	TRBJ1-6	NA	NA	TGCGCCAGCAGCCAACACATGTACTCCTATAATTCACCCCTCCACTTT	CASSQHMYSYNSPLHF
TRBV9	TRBJ2-1	NA	NA	TGTGCCAGCAGTCCCCGCGGGGAGTGGAATGAGCAGTTCTTC	CASSPRGEWNEQFF
TRBV14	TRBJ2-1	TRBD1	NA	TGTGCCAGCAGCGAACGGACAGGCCTCTACAATGAGCAGTTCTTC	CASSERTGLYNEQFF